Listed below are T cell receptor beta chains from one sample, sequenced in a study of T cell repertoires in cytomegalovirus infection. TCRdb analysed the reads with MiXCR anew, one entry per CDR3 protein. The sample has 300,000 or so distinct CDR3 sequences; about 25% are singletons. The antigens these receptors bind are not known. The source material was cultured PBMCs, sampled from culture after CMV antigen stimulation. These receptors originate from a human donor in good health (CMV status not recorded). Some clones in this sample may be carry-over from other donors' samples. Both conserved end residues are part of each CDR3. A D gene is named only where the DNA matches it firmly. Part of the rows lack a size; the others show once, few, many or a class for expanded clones.

14	few	TRBV6-2/TRBV6-3	TRBJ1-2	-	TGTGCCAGCAGCTCAGACCGGGGGAGCGGTGGCTACACCTTC	CASSSDRGSGGYTF
14	few	TRBV12-3/TRBV12-4	TRBJ2-7	-	TGTGCCAGCAGTTTAGGGTCAGAGGCCTACGAGCAGTACTTC	CASSLGSEAYEQYF
14	few	TRBV15	TRBJ1-4	-	TGTGCCACCAGCAGAGATTTACAGAATGAAAAACTGTTTTTT	CATSRDLQNEKLFF
15	many	TRBV28	TRBJ1-5	-	TGTGCCAGCAGTTTTGGGGATATTCGGAATCAGCCCCAGCATTTT	CASSFGDIRNQPQHF
16	-	TRBV20-1	TRBJ1-4	TRBD1	TGCAGTGCCTCTTCCGGGACAGGGAGGAACAATGAAAAACTGTTTTTT	CSASSGTGRNNEKLFF
12	few	TRBV12-3/TRBV12-4	TRBJ1-3	-	TGTGCCAGCAGTTCTCATGGAAACACCATATATTTT	CASSSHGNTIYF
16	few	TRBV6-2/TRBV6-3	TRBJ1-5	-	TGTGCCAGCAGTTACTCTCCAGGGGCAGAAAATTTGCCCCAGCATTTT	CASSYSPGAENLPQHF
14	-	TRBV27	TRBJ1-6	TRBD1	TGTGCCAGCAGTTCCGACAGGGGGAGGTCACCCCTCCACTTT	CASSSDRGRSPLHF
19	-	TRBV27	TRBJ1-5	TRBD1	TGTGCCAGCAGTTTATCCCCCTTCGACAGGGGGCTCCCAAATCAGCCCCAGCATTTT	CASSLSPFDRGLPNQPQHF
12	-	TRBV12-3/TRBV12-4	TRBJ2-3	TRBD2	TGTGCCAGCAGTTTGAGCGGGAAGACGCAGTATTTT	CASSLSGKTQYF
13	-	TRBV20-1	TRBJ1-5	-	TGCAGTGCTAGTTGGAATAGCAATCAGCCCCAGCATTTT	CSASWNSNQPQHF
16	few	TRBV6-2/TRBV6-3	TRBJ2-4	-	TGTGCCAGCAGTTACGGTGGCGCGAGACCCAAAAACATTCAGTACTTC	CASSYGGARPKNIQYF
16	once	TRBV3-1	TRBJ2-1	TRBD2	TGTGCCAGCAGCCAAGGAGGCGGGAGGAGCCCCCATCAGCAGTTCTTC	CASSQGGGRSPHQQFF
18	many	TRBV6-6	TRBJ2-3	TRBD2	TGTGCCAGCAGTTCCGGACTAGCGGGGACCTTTAGCACAGATACGCAGTATTTT	CASSSGLAGTFSTDTQYF
14	few	TRBV4-1	TRBJ2-3	-	TGCGCCAGCAGCCAAGCATACAGCACAGATACGCAGTATTTT	CASSQAYSTDTQYF
13	-	TRBV10-2	TRBJ2-7	TRBD2	TGCGCCAGCAGTGAGGGGACTAGGGGAGCGCAGTACTTC	CASSEGTRGAQYF
15	-	TRBV6-5	TRBJ2-5	-	TGTGCCAGCAGTTACTGGGCGGGAAGGCAAGAGACCCAGTACTTC	CASSYWAGRQETQYF
13	few	TRBV7-2	TRBJ2-5	-	TGTGCCAGCAGCTTAGAACTTCAAGAGACCCAGTACTTC	CASSLELQETQYF
14	-	TRBV12-3/TRBV12-4	TRBJ2-3	TRBD2	TGTGCCAGCACGAGCGGGGTTAGCACAGATACGCAGTATTTT	CASTSGVSTDTQYF
14	-	TRBV20-1	TRBJ2-4	-	TGCAGTGCTAGGGGGGGGCAGGCCAAAAACATTCAGTACTTC	CSARGGQAKNIQYF
14	-	TRBV7-2	TRBJ1-5	-	TGTGCCAGCAGTCGGGGAGGGGGGGCTCAGCCCCAGCATTTT	CASSRGGGAQPQHF
14	few	TRBV7-6	TRBJ2-7	-	TGTGCCAGCAGCTTACGGCAGGACTCCTACGAGCAGTACTTC	CASSLRQDSYEQYF
17	few	TRBV6-5	TRBJ2-1	TRBD2	TGTGCCAGCAGTCGAGAAAGCGGGAGGGTATTCTACAATGAGCAGTTCTTC	CASSRESGRVFYNEQFF
15	many	TRBV7-2	TRBJ2-2	TRBD2	TGTGCCAGCAGCTTTGCGCTAGCGGGTACCGGGGAGCTGTTTTTT	CASSFALAGTGELFF